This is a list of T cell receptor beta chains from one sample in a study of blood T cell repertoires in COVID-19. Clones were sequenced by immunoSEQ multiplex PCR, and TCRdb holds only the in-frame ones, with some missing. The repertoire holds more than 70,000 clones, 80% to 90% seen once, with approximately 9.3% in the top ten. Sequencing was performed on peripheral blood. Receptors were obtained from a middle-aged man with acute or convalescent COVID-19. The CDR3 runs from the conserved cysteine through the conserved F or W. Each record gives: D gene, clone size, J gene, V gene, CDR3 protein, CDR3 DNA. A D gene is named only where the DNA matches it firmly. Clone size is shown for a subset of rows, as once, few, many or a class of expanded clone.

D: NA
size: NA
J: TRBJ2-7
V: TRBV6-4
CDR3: CASSDSPLMRGYEQYF
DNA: TGTGCCAGCAGTGACTCCCCTCTGATGAGGGGGTACGAGCAGTACTTC

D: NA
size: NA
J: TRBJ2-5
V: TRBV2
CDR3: CASIRGAGETQYF
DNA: TGTGCCAGCATTCGGGGAGCCGGGGAGACCCAGTACTTC

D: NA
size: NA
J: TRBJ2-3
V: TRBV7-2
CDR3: CASSLRRMAGRTITDTQYF
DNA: TGTGCCAGCAGCTTACGCCGTATGGCGGGGAGAACGATCACAGATACGCAGTATTTT

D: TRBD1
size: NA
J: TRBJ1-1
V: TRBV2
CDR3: CASIRGQAEAFF
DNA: TGTGCCAGCATCAGGGGGCAGGCTGAAGCTTTCTTT

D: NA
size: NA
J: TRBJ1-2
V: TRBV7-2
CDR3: CASSPGPIANYGYTF
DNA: TGTGCCAGCAGCCCAGGCCCGATCGCTAACTATGGCTACACCTTC

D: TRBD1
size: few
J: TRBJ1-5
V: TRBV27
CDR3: CASSSGQALGPQHF
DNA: TGTGCCAGCAGTTCGGGACAGGCCCTCGGGCCCCAGCATTTT

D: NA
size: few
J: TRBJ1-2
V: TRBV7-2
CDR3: CASSIGTAGGYTF
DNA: TGTGCCAGCAGCATAGGGACTGCGGGCGGCTACACCTTC

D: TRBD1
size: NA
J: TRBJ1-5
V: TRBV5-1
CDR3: CASSLNQGAQPQHF
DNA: TGCGCCAGCAGCTTGAACCAGGGGGCTCAGCCCCAGCATTTT

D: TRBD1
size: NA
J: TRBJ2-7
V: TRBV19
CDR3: CASSYYLTGNYEQYF
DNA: TGTGCCAGTAGTTACTACCTGACAGGGAACTACGAGCAGTACTTC

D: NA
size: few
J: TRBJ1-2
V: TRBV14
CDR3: CASSPLPGYGYTF
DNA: TGTGCCAGCAGCCCTCTCCCAGGCTATGGCTACACCTTC

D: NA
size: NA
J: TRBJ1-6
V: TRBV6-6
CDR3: CASTGRGADSPLHF
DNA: TGTGCCAGCACGGGGCGGGGGGCTGATTCACCCCTCCACTTT

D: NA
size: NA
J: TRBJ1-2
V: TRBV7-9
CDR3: CASSLQGYGYTF
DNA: TGTGCCAGCAGCTTGCAGGGCTATGGCTACACCTTC

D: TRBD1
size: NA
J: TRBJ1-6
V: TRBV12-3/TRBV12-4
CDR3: CASRGQDGAPLHF
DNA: TGTGCCAGCAGAGGACAGGATGGAGCACCCCTCCACTTT

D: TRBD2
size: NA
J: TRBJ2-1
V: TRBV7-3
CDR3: CASSLTLAGGNNEQFF
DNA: TGTGCCAGCAGCTTAACGTTAGCGGGGGGGAACAATGAGCAGTTCTTC

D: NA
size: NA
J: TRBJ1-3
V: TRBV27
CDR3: CASSYRSSGNTIYF
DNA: TGTGCCAGCAGTTACAGGAGCTCTGGAAACACCATATATTTT

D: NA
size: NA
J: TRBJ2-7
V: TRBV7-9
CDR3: CASSLGQAEYF
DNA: TGTGCCAGCAGCTTAGGACAAGCGGAGTACTTC

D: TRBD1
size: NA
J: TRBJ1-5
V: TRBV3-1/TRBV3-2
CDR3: CASSQGTGPYQPQHF
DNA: TGTGCCAGCAGCCAGGGGACAGGACCCTATCAGCCCCAGCATTTT

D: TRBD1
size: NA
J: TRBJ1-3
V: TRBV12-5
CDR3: CASAQGGGNTIYF
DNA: TGTGCTTCAGCCCAGGGGGGTGGAAACACCATATATTTT

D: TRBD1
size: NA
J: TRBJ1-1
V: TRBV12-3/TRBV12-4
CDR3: CHIRQGGEAFF
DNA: TGTCACATCCGACAGGGGGGTGAAGCTTTCTTT

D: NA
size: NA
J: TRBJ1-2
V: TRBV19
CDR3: CASSPQGYGYTF
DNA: TGTGCCAGTAGCCCACAGGGATATGGCTACACCTTC

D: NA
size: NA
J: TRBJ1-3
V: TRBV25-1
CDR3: CASSLGAGAIYF
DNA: TGTGCCAGCAGTCTCGGGGCGGGGGCCATATATTTT

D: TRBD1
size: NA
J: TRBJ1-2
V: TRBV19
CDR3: CASSISWTGGFSRNYGYTF
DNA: TGTGCCAGTAGTATCAGTTGGACAGGGGGCTTCTCCAGGAACTATGGCTACACCTTC

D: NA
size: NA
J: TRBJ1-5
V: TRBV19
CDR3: CASTRVLASNQPQHF
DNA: TGTGCCAGTACTCGGGTCCTAGCTAGCAATCAGCCCCAGCATTTT

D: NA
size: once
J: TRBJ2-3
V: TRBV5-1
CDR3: CASSPTGGTDTQYF
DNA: TGCGCCAGCAGCCCAACGGGGGGCACAGATACGCAGTATTTT

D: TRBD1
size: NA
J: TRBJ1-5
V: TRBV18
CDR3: CASSPSGGGVSNQPQHF
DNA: TGTGCCAGCTCACCCTCGGGAGGGGGCGTCAGCAATCAGCCCCAGCATTTT

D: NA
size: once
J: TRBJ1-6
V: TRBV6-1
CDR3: CASSDGLSTAALHF
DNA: TGTGCCAGCAGTGACGGCCTAAGCACGGCGGCCCTCCACTTT

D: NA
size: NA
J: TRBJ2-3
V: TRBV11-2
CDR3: CASSLAVGAVSSTDTQYF
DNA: TGTGCCAGCAGCTTAGCCGTGGGGGCAGTCTCTAGCACAGATACGCAGTATTTT

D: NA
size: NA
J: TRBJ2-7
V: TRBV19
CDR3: CASSISGVEQYF
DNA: TGTGCCAGTAGTATTTCCGGGGTCGAGCAGTACTTC

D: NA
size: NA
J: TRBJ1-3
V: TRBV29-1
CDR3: CSVLRDKGNTIYF
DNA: TGCAGCGTTCTCAGGGACAAAGGAAACACCATATATTTT

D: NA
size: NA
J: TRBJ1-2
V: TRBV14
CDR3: CASSLAAITGDGYTF
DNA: TGTGCCAGCAGCCTAGCGGCCATAACAGGTGATGGCTACACCTTC

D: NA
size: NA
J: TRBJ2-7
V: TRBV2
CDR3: CASADSYEQYF
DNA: TGTGCCAGTGCAGACTCCTACGAGCAGTACTTC

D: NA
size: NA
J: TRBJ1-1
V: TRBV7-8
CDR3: CASSLQGNTEAFF
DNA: TGTGCCAGCAGCCTACAGGGCAACACTGAAGCTTTCTTT

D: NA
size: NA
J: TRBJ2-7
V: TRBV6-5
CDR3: CALAETHPLSYEQYF
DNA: TGTGCCTTAGCAGAGACCCACCCTCTCTCCTACGAGCAGTACTTC

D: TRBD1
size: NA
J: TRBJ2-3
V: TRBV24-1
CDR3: CATSDFPSRQGPDTQYF
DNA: TGTGCCACCAGTGATTTCCCAAGCCGACAGGGCCCAGATACGCAGTATTTT

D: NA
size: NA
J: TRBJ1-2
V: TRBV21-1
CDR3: CASSKGESNYGYTF
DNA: TGTGCCAGCAGCAAAGGGGAGTCCAACTATGGCTACACCTTC

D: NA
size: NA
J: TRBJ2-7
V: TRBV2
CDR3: CASTKTGTASYEQYF
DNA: TGTGCCAGCACCAAAACCGGGACTGCGTCCTACGAGCAGTACTTC

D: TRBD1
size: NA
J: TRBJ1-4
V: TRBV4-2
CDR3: CASSQGTGFGEKLFF
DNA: TGTGCCAGCAGCCAAGGGACAGGGTTTGGTGAAAAACTGTTTTTT

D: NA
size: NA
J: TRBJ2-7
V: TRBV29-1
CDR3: CSVDGVHEQYF
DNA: TGCAGCGTTGACGGGGTCCACGAGCAGTACTTC

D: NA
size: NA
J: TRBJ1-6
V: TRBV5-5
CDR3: CASSHVAGVDSPLHF
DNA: TGTGCCAGCAGCCATGTCGCAGGGGTTGATTCACCCCTCCACTTT

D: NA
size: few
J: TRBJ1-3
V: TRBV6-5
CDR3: CASSYSTGQPGNTIYF
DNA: TGTGCCAGCAGTTACTCGACAGGACAGCCTGGAAACACCATATATTTT

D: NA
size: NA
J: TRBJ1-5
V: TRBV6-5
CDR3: CATGVSPNQPQHF
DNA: TGTGCCACCGGTGTATCTCCCAATCAGCCCCAGCATTTT

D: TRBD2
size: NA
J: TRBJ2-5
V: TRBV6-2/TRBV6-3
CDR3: CASSYGAGTQETQYF
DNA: TGTGCCAGCAGTTATGGAGCGGGGACTCAAGAGACCCAGTACTTC

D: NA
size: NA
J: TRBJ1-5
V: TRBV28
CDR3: CASSLPSGRSNQPQHF
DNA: TGTGCCAGCAGTTTACCCTCCGGCAGGAGCAATCAGCCCCAGCATTTT

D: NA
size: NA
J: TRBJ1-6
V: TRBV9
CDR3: CASSVDLGENSPLHF
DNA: TGTGCCAGCAGCGTAGATCTGGGAGAAAATTCACCCCTCCACTTT

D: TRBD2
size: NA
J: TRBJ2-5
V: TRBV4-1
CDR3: CASSQRTSGGIETQYF
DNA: TGCGCCAGCAGCCAGAGGACTAGCGGGGGGATCGAGACCCAGTACTTC

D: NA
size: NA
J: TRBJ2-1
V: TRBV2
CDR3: CASRETSEQFF
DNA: TGTGCCAGCAGGGAGACCAGTGAGCAGTTCTTC

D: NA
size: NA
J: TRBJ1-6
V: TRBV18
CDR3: CASSSGSYNSPLHF
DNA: TGTGCCAGCTCATCCGGTTCCTATAATTCACCCCTCCACTTT

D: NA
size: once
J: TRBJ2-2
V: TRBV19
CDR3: CASNGGGTLPNTGELFF
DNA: TGTGCCAGTAATGGCGGGGGCACACTCCCAAACACCGGGGAGCTGTTTTTT

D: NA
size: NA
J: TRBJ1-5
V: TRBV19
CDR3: CASSIQGPKQPQHF
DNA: TGTGCCAGTAGTATCCAGGGGCCAAAACAGCCCCAGCATTTT

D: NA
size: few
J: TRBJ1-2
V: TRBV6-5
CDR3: CASSHSMGQGIYGYTF
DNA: TGTGCCAGCAGTCACTCTATGGGTCAGGGGATCTATGGCTACACCTTC

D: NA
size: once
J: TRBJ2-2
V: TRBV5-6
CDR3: CASSLAGFQNTGELFF
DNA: TGTGCCAGCAGCTTGGCAGGGTTCCAAAACACCGGGGAGCTGTTTTTT

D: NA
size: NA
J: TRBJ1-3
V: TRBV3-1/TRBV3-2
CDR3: CASSDIHSGNTIYF
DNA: TGTGCCAGCTCAGATATCCATTCTGGAAACACCATATATTTT

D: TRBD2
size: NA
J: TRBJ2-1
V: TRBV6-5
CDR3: CASSLAGWNEQFF
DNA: TGTGCCAGCAGTCTAGCGGGGTGGAATGAGCAGTTCTTC

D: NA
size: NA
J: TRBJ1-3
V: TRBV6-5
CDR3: CASRQGSSGNTIYF
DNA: TGTGCCAGCAGACAGGGCAGCTCTGGAAACACCATATATTTT

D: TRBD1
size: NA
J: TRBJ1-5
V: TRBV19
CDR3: CASSTLTGGVGQPQHF
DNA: TGTGCCAGTAGTACCCTGACAGGGGGCGTAGGCCAGCCCCAGCATTTT